The source of this TCR beta chain is a study of post-analysis software for immune sequencing data. Prepared TCR beta cDNA libraries contained unique molecular identifiers. In TCRdb, the PCR reads were re-called with MiXCR into one record per CDR3 protein. The sample has roughly 600,000 distinct CDR3 sequences, roughly 45% seen once. In regard to this clonotype: The antigen is not known.

Notes on the study in general: When patients were compared with controls, a handful of TRBV segments were more frequent, TRBV5-6, TRBV5-1 and TRBV20-1 among them.

The germline CDR1 and CDR2 sequences are MNHEY and SVGAGI. The CDR3 length is 15 residues. The V gene end was trimmed by 2 bases and the J gene end by 4 bases; junction bases not matched to a gene: 4. This clonotype was sampled from a girl aged 5-17 years with multiple sclerosis. This chain connects TRBV6-5 to TRBJ2-3; 9 nucleotides align to TRBD2. The sequenced sample was blood. The CDR3 DNA reads TGTGCCAGCAGTTACCTAGCGGGGATAGCAGATACGCAGTATTTT. Its protein is CASSYLAGIADTQYF.